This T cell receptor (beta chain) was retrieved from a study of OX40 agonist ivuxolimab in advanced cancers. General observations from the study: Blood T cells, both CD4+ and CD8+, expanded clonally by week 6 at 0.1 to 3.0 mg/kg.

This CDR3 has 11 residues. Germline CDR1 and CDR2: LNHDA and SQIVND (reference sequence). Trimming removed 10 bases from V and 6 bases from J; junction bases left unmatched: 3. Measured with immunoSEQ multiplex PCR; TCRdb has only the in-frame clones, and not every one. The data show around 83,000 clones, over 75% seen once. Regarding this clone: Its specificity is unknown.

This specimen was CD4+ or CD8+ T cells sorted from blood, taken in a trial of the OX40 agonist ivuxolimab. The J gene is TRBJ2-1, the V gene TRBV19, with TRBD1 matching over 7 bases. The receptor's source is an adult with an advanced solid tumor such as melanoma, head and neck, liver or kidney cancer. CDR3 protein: CATKGANEQFF. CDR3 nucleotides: TGTGCCACCAAGGGGGCCAATGAGCAGTTCTTC.